A single sample gave rise to the 7 T cell receptor beta chains below, sequenced in a study of blood T cell repertoires in COVID-19. Measured with immunoSEQ multiplex PCR; TCRdb has only the in-frame clones, and not every one. In the table there are approximately 140,000 clones, 84% of which are singletons. The sequenced sample was peripheral blood. These TCRs come from a man between 65 and 79 years old with acute or convalescent COVID-19.

The chain employs TRBV9 and TRBJ2-5; D remains ambiguous. The CDR3 loop spans 15 amino acids. Germline V gives CDR1 SGDLS, CDR2 YYNGEE. V lost 0 bases to trimming and J lost 0 bases, with 9 bases between them. The CDR3 spells CASSVAVVDQETQYF. The CDR3 region has the DNA TGTGCCAGCAGCGTAGCGGTGGTTGACCAAGAGACCCAGTACTTC.

V and J are TRBV9 and TRBJ2-3; D perhaps matches TRBD2 (6 bases). V lost 4 bases and J lost 0, with 12 bases in between. Looked up from germline, CDR1 is SGDLS and CDR2 is YYNGEE. The CDR3 is 15 residues long. The CDR3 DNA sequence: TGTGCCAGCAGCCGAGGAGGGACCAGCACAGATACGCAGTATTTT. Protein: CASSRGGTSTDTQYF.

This clone was detected only once. The V gene is TRBV10-2, the J gene TRBJ2-1, with a possible D match to TRBD1 (5 bases). The germline gives CDR1 WSHSY, CDR2 SAAADI. V was shortened by 4 bases and J by 0 bases, with 25 bases between the two germline ends. The CDR3 sequence is 20 residues long. CDR3 in amino acids: CASSGTEEKGRKSSYNEQFF. The CDR3 DNA reads as TGCGCCAGCAGTGGTACTGAGGAGAAGGGGCGGAAGAGCTCCTACAATGAGCAGTTCTTC.

V usage is TRBV18 and J usage is TRBJ2-7, with a possible D match to TRBD2 (6 bases). Trimming took 0 bases from V and 6 from J, leaving 15 bases between them. CDR1 KGHSH and CDR2 LQKENI come from the germline V gene. The CDR3 sequence is 15 residues long. The DNA of the CDR3 is TGTGCCAGCTCACCACCGGGTCGGGGACTGGGCGAGCAGTACTTC. Translated, it gives CASSPPGRGLGEQYF.

The chain uses TRBV9 and TRBJ2-3, with 7 bases aligning to TRBD2. V gave up 4 bases and J gave up 0 bases; unmatched junction bases: 8. The CDR3 runs 16 residues. The germline gives CDR1 SGDLS, CDR2 YYNGEE. DNA for the CDR3: TGTGCCAGCAGCTATCGACTAGCCTCTAGCACAGATACGCAGTATTTT. Translation: CASSYRLASSTDTQYF.

The chain employs TRBV2 and TRBJ2-5; 7 bases align to TRBD2. CDR3 length equals 15 residues. In germline, CDR1 is SNHLY, CDR2 FYNNEI. With V trimmed by 4 bases and J by 7 bases, 12 bases remained unmatched. CDR3 DNA sequence: TGTGCCAGCAGTGTATCTAGCGGTGCTGTTATGACCCAGTACTTC. This gives the protein CASSVSSGAVMTQYF.

This chain uses TRBV5-6 with TRBJ2-7, with D unclear. Germline V gene sequence: CDR1 SGHDT, CDR2 YYEEEE. This CDR3 spans 13 amino acids. Trimming left V 4 bases short and J 2 bases short, with 10 bases between. CDR3 loop: CASSPDGAYEQYF. The CDR3 DNA reads TGTGCCAGCAGCCCAGACGGAGCCTACGAGCAGTACTTC.